One T cell receptor beta chain is described in this entry. This sample was included in a study of blood T cell repertoires in COVID-19. Background on the study: Samples came from the United States, Italy and Spain, spanning acute and convalescent COVID-19. T cells, B-cell-depleted T cells, or PBMCs provided the cDNA or gDNA that served as material.

Germline-derived CDR1 and CDR2 are MNHEY and SVGAGI. V lost 8 bases and J 4 bases, leaving 17 bases between the germline ends. The CDR3 is 14 amino acids. In the study's own analysis: Amplification from reference gene primers served as the basis for estimated nucleated cell counts. Some clones are missing from TCRdb's copy, which holds only in-frame ones; the method was immunoSEQ multiplex PCR. V, J and clone size were drawn from that table, and D and trimming were deduced from the DNA. Of 100,000 to 120,000 clones in the sample, roughly 80% were seen once. This sequence was found in a woman between 55 and 75 years old with acute or convalescent COVID-19. The rearrangement uses TRBV6-5 and TRBJ1-1; D remains ambiguous. Sequencing was carried out using peripheral blood. The CDR3 DNA sequence: TGTGCCAGCTCTTATTTCGGGGTTGGCACTGAAGCTTTCTTT. It specifies CASSYFGVGTEAFF.